The source of this T cell receptor beta chain is a study of T cell repertoires in cytomegalovirus infection. Turning to the study itself: An indication of both CMV infection and matching HLA type came from public TCR beta signatures.

V was shortened by 4 bases and J by 1 base, with 12 bases between the two germline ends. Germline lookup yields CDR1 MNHEY and CDR2 SMNVEV (reference sequence). The CDR3 covers 15 residues. General study findings and limits: The ex vivo response showed dominance by HLA-C-restricted CMV-specific TCR beta clonotypes. The study identified carriers of CMV plus the relevant HLA from cumulative public TCR beta family frequency.

This clonotype was counted a few times. What it binds is unknown. MiXCR, run by TCRdb on the reads, gives a single entry per CDR3 protein. This sample has fewer than 550,000 distinct CDR3 sequences, with about 25% found just once. Sequencing was done on a sample of PBMCs. This chain links TRBV27 with TRBJ2-3; D may be TRBD1 (7 bases). The TCR originated in a human donor in good health (CMV status not recorded). Some clones in this sample may be carry-over from other donors' samples. For the CDR3, the DNA is TGTGCCAGCAGTTCGGCCAGGGGGGGCACAGATACGCAGTATTTT. Translation: CASSSARGGTDTQYF.